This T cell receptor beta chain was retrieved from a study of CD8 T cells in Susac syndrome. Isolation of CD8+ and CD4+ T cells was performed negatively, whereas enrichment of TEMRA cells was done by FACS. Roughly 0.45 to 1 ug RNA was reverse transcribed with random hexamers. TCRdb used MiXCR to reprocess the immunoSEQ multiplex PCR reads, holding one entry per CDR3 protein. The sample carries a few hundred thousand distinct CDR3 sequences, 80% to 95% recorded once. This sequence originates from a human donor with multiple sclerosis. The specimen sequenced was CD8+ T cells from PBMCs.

The CDR3 nucleotides read TGTGCCAGCAGTTCACACTCCGACAGAGATGGCGGCTACACCTTC. Protein product: CASSSHSDRDGGYTF. The chain links TRBV12-3 or TRBV12-4 to TRBJ1-2, with D perhaps matching TRBD1 (5 bases). There are 15 residues in the CDR3. V was clipped by 4 bases and J by 8 bases, with 20 bases between them.